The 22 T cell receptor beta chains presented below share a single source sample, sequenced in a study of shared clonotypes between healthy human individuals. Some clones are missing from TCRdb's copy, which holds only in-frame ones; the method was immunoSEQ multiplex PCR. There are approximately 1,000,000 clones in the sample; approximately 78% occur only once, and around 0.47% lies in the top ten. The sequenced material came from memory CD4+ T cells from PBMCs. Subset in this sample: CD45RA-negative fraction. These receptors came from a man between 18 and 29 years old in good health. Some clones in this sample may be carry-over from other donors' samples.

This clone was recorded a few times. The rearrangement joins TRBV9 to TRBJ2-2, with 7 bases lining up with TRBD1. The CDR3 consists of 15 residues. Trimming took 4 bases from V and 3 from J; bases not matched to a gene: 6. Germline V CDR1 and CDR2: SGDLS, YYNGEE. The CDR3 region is CASSRDSTYTGELFF. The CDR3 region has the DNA TGTGCCAGCAGCAGGGACAGCACGTACACCGGGGAGCTGTTTTTT.

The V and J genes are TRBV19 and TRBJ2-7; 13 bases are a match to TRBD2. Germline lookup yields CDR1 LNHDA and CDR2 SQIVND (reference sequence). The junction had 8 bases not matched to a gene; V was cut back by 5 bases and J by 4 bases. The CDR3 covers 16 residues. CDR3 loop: CASSLGLAGNGYEQYF. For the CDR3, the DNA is TGTGCCAGTAGTCTGGGACTAGCGGGAAATGGGTACGAGCAGTACTTC.

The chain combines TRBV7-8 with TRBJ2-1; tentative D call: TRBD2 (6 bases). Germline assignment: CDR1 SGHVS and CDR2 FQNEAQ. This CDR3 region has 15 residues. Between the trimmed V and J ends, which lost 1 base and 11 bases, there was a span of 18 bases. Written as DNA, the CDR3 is TGTGCCAGCAGCTTAGTGCCGGGAGTAAAACAAAAGCAGTTCTTC. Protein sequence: CASSLVPGVKQKQFF.

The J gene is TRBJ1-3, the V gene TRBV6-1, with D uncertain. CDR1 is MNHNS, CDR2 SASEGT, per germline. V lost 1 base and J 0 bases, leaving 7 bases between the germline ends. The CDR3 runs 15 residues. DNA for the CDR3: TGTGCCAGCAGTGAAGACGGAGCCTCTGGAAACACCATATATTTT. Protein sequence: CASSEDGASGNTIYF.

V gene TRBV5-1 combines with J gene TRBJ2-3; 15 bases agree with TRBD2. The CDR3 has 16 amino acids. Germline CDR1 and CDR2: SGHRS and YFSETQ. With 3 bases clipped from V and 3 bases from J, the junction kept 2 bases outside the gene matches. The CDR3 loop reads CASSWGTSGRTDTQYF. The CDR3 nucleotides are TGCGCCAGCAGCTGGGGGACTAGCGGGAGGACAGATACGCAGTATTTT.

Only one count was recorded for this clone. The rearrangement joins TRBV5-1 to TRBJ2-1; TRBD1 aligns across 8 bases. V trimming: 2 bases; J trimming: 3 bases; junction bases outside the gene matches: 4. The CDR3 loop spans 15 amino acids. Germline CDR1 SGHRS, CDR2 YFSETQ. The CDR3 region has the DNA TGCGCCAGCAGCTTCAGGGGGCGGGACTACAATGAGCAGTTCTTC. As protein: CASSFRGRDYNEQFF.

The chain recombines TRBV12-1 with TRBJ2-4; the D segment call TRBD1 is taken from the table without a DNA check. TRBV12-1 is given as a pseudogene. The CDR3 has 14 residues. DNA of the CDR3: TGTGCCAGCAGCGGACGGACAGGGCAAAACATTCAGTACTTC. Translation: CASSGRTGQNIQYF.

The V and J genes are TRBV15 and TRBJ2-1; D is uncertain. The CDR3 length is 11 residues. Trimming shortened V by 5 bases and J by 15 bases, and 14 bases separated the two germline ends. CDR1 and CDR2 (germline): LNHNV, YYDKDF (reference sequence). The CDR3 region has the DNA TGTGCCACCAGCCTGGGAACGCAGCGGTTCTTC. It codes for CATSLGTQRFF.

CDR3 DNA sequence: TGTGCCAGCAGCTCGACAGGGGGCGCTGGCTACACCTTC. This translates into CASSSTGGAGYTF. The chain links TRBV6-6 to TRBJ1-2, with 10 bases lining up with TRBD1. The CDR3 length is 13 residues. Per germline, CDR1 MNHNY and CDR2 SVGAGI (reference sequence). Trimming took 6 bases from V and 7 from J; bases not matched to a gene: 5.

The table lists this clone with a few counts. The CDR3 protein is CASSVRPGAEKLFF. The CDR3 nucleotides read TGTGCCAGCAGCGTTCGGCCAGGCGCTGAAAAACTGTTTTTT. The V gene is TRBV9, the J gene TRBJ1-4; D call uncertain. Trimming took off 2 bases at V and 7 bases at J, with 12 bases between the two ends. Germline V gene lookup returns CDR1 SGDLS and CDR2 YYNGEE. This CDR3 has 14 amino acids. The whole variable domain, filled in from reference TRBV9 and TRBJ1-4, reads DSGVTQTPKHLITATGQRVTLRCSPRSGDLSVYWYQQSLDQGLQFLIQYYNGEERAKGNILERFSAQQFPDLHSELNLSSLELGDSALYFCASSVRPGAEKLFFGSGTQLSVL.

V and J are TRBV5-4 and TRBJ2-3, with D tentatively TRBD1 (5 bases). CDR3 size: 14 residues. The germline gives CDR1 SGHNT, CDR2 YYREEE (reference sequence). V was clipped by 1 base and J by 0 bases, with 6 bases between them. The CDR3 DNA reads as TGTGCCAGCAGCTTGACAGGCAGCACAGATACGCAGTATTTT. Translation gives CASSLTGSTDTQYF.

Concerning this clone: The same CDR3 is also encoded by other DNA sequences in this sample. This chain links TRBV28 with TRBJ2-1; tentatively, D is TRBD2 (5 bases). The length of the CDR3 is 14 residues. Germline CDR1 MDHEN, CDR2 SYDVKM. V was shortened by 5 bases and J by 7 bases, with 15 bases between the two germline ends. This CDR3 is CASSPSGRGNEQFF. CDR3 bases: TGTGCCAGCAGTCCCAGCGGCCGCGGGAATGAGCAGTTCTTC.

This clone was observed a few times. CDR3: CASSLHAGNTEAFF. The CDR3 DNA sequence: TGTGCCAGCAGCCTCCACGCAGGGAACACTGAAGCTTTCTTT. The J gene is TRBJ1-1, the V gene TRBV7-2; D ambiguous. Trimming shortened V by 5 bases and J by 1 base, and 11 bases separated the two germline ends. Germline loops: CDR1 SGHTA, CDR2 FQGNSA. The CDR3 length is 14 residues.

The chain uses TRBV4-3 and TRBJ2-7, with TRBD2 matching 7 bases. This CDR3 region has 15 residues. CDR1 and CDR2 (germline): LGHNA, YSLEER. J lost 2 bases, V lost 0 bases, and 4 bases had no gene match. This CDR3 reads CASSQDYGRPYEQYF. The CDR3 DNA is TGCGCCAGCAGCCAAGACTACGGGAGGCCCTACGAGCAGTACTTC.

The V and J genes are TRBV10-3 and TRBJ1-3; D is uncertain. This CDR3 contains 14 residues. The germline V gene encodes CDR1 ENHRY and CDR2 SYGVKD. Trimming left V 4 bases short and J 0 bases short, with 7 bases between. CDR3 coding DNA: TGTGCCATCAGTGCGGGGTACTCTGGAAACACCATATATTTT. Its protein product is CAISAGYSGNTIYF.

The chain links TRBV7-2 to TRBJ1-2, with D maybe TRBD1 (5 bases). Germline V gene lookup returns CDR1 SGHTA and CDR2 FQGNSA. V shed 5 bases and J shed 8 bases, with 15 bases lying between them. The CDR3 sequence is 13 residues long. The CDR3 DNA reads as TGTGCCAGCAGCCCCCTGGGGGTCCGCGGCTACACCTTC. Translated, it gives CASSPLGVRGYTF.

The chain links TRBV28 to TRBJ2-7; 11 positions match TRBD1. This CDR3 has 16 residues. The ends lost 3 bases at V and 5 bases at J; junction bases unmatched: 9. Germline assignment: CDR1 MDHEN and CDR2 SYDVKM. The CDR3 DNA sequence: TGTGCCAGCAGTTTCGGGCGGGGACAGGGGGGCCACGAGCAGTACTTC. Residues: CASSFGRGQGGHEQYF.

CDR3 nucleotides: TGTGCCAGCAGTTTATCCCTCAATAAAAGGGCCTATGGCTACACCTTC. Amino acid sequence: CASSLSLNKRAYGYTF. This sequence joins TRBV27 and TRBJ1-2; D is ambiguous. The V and J ends lost 0 bases and 4 bases respectively, with 15 bases between them. CDR3 length: 16 residues. Germline V gene lookup returns CDR1 MNHEY and CDR2 SMNVEV (reference sequence).

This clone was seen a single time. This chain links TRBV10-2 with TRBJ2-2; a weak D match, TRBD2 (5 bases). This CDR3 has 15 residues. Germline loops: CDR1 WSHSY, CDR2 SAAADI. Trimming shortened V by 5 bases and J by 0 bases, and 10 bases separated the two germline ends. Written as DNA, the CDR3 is TGCGCCAGCAGTAGAGGGTTCGCGAACACCGGGGAGCTGTTTTTT. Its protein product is CASSRGFANTGELFF.

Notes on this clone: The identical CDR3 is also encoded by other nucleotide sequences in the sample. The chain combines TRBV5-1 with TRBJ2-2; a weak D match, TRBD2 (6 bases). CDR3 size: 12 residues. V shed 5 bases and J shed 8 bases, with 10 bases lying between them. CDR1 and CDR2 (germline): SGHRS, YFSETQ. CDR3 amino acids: CASREGTGELFF. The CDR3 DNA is TGCGCCAGCAGGGAGGGGACGGGGGAGCTGTTTTTT.

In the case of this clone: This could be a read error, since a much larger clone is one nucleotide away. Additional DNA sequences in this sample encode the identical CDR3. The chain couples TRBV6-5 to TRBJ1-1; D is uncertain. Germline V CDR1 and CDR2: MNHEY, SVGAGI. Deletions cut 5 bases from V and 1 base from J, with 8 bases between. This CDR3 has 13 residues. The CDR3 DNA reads TGTGCCAGCAGTCTTCAGGAGAACACTGAAGCTTTCTTT. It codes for CASSLQENTEAFF.

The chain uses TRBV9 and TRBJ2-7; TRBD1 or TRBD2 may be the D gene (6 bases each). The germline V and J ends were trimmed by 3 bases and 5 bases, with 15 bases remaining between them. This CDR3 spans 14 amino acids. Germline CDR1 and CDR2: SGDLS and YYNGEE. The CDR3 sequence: CASSDARGGNEQYF. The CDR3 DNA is TGTGCCAGCAGCGATGCCAGGGGCGGGAACGAGCAGTACTTC.